The present entry profiles one TCR beta chain with its context. The antigen remains undetermined. This record comes from a study of vaccination and CD4 T cells after COVID-19. Germline V gene sequence: CDR1 SGHTA, CDR2 FQGNSA. The V segment lost 3 bases and the J segment 2 bases; nucleotides outside the gene matches: 4. The CDR3 is made up of 16 amino acids. The treatment here: roughly ten-day PBMC culture with coronavirus spike peptide pools or control peptides (ViraFEST assay). Peptide-pool expansion of antigen-specific T cells preceded TCR sequencing in ViraFEST. Oncomine TCR Beta short-read sequencing was applied to DNA from cultured CD4+ T cells. TCRdb re-analysed the PCR reads in MiXCR, keeping a single row per CDR3 protein. The sample holds around 20,000 distinct CDR3 sequences; about half are singletons and the top ten take roughly 6.5%.

This clonotype was sampled from a human donor who had recovered from COVID-19. Sequencing used CD4+ T cells from blood, cultured in vitro. The rearrangement links TRBV7-2 to TRBJ2-3; TRBD2 matches 11 bases. Here the CDR3 reads CASSFLAGGFTDTQYF. CDR3 nucleotide sequence: TGTGCCAGCAGCTTCCTAGCGGGAGGCTTCACAGATACGCAGTATTTT. The variable domain in full, with the rest retrieved from reference TRBV7-2 and TRBJ2-3, is GAGVSQSPSNKVTEKGKDVELRCDPISGHTALYWYRQSLGQGLEFLIYFQGNSAPDKSGLPSDRFSAERTGGSVSTLTIQRTQQEDSAVYLCASSFLAGGFTDTQYFGPGTRLTVL.